The 14 T cell receptor beta chains listed next were all sequenced from one sample in a study of response to subunit inactivated influenza vaccine. MiXCR, applied by TCRdb to the RT-PCR reads, yields one record per CDR3 protein. The sample contains about 830,000 distinct CDR3 sequences, about 18% of which appear only once. The material was PBMCs from blood, obtained 5 days after vaccination. Every receptor here comes from a man aged 45-65 years who received an inactivated influenza vaccine.

The chain employs TRBV30 and TRBJ1-4, with D unresolved. The CDR3 is 16 residues long. V lost 4 bases and J 8 bases, leaving 23 bases between the germline ends. CDR1 and CDR2 (germline): GTSNPN, SVGIG (reference sequence). The CDR3 is CAWIGRSAGMSEKLFF. The CDR3 DNA reads as TGTGCCTGGATCGGCCGGTCGGCGGGGATGAGCGAAAAACTGTTTTTT.

This clonotype was seen only a few times. J is TRBJ2-7 and V is TRBV12-3 or TRBV12-4; 11 bases are a match to TRBD1. Trimming took 5 bases from V and 4 from J; bases not matched to a gene: 7. The CDR3 loop spans 15 amino acids. This CDR3 is CASSPQDRGLYEQYF. The DNA of the CDR3 is TGTGCCAGCAGTCCCCAGGACAGGGGGCTATACGAGCAGTACTTC.

This clonotype was counted a few times. The V and J genes are TRBV5-1 and TRBJ2-5, with a weak D call TRBD2 (6 bases). CDR1 is SGHRS and CDR2 is YFSETQ in the germline V gene. The ends were cut back, 4 bases at V and 1 base at J, with 20 bases in the middle. The CDR3 spans 17 residues. The DNA of the CDR3 is TGCGCCAGCAGCGAGCTCAGGGCGGGACCAACCCAAGAGACCCAGTACTTC. It yields the protein CASSELRAGPTQETQYF.

The chain uses TRBV4-2 and TRBJ1-5; tentatively, D is TRBD1 (5 bases). With 0 bases removed from V and 10 bases from J, the gap between germline ends came to 7 bases. Germline CDR1 reads LGHNA; CDR2 reads YNFKEQ. CDR3 length: 12 residues. The CDR3 loop is CASSQDQGPQHF. The CDR3 nucleotides are TGTGCCAGCAGCCAAGACCAGGGACCCCAGCATTTT.

This clonotype turned up a few times. The chain carries TRBV28 and TRBJ2-4; possibly TRBD2 for D (6 bases). The length of the CDR3 is 18 residues. V was shortened by 2 bases and J by 3 bases, with 20 bases between the two germline ends. Germline V gene data show CDR1 as MDHEN and CDR2 as SYDVKM. In DNA, the CDR3 is TGTGCCAGCAGTTTACGGGGTCAGTTAAGGAGGGACAAAAACATTCAGTACTTC. Translating it yields CASSLRGQLRRDKNIQYF.

The rearrangement joins TRBV4-2 to TRBJ2-7; a possible D gene is TRBD1 (6 bases). Trimming pared 6 bases from V and 0 bases from J, leaving 12 bases between. This CDR3 is built from 14 residues. Per the germline V gene, CDR1 is LGHNA and CDR2 is YNFKEQ. CDR3 in amino acids: CASRDSAYSYEQYF. In nucleotides, the CDR3 is TGTGCCAGCAGGGACAGCGCTTACTCCTACGAGCAGTACTTC.

This clonotype was recorded a few times. The chain links TRBV9 to TRBJ2-1; TRBD2 matches at 8 bases. Losses at the gene ends were 4 bases for V and 2 bases for J; bases not matched to a gene: 5. There are 15 residues in the CDR3. Germline CDR1 is SGDLS and CDR2 is YYNGEE. The CDR3: CASSRGGSPYNEQFF. The CDR3 nucleotides read TGTGCCAGCAGCCGCGGGGGGAGCCCCTACAATGAGCAGTTCTTC.

This clonotype has more than one count but fewer than ten. The chain links TRBV20-1 to TRBJ2-7; D is possibly TRBD1 or TRBD2 (5 bases each). The CDR3 consists of 13 residues. In germline, CDR1 is DFQATT, CDR2 SNEGSKA (reference sequence). V was shortened by 3 bases and J by 5 bases, with 14 bases between the two germline ends. DNA for the CDR3: TGCAGTGCTAGGGGGCTCGTGAGGGACGAGCAGTACTTC. As protein: CSARGLVRDEQYF.

The rearrangement uses TRBV6-2 or TRBV6-3 and TRBJ1-1, with a tentative D call TRBD1 (5 bases). This CDR3 comprises 15 residues. Germline loops: CDR1 MNHEY, CDR2 SVGEGT. Trimming shortened V by 5 bases and J by 3 bases, and 16 bases separated the two germline ends. Here the CDR3 DNA reads TGTGCCAGCAGTCCCGGGGCTACCAACTACACTGAAGCTTTCTTT. It codes for CASSPGATNYTEAFF.

The gene calls are TRBV7-2 and TRBJ2-2; a weak D match, TRBD1 (5 bases). Germline lookup yields CDR1 SGHTA and CDR2 FQGNSA. The V end was cut by 5 bases, the J end by 3 bases, with 10 bases between. CDR3 length: 14 residues. The CDR3 loop is CASSVTVDTGELFF. The CDR3 DNA reads TGTGCCAGCAGCGTGACAGTGGACACCGGGGAGCTGTTTTTT.

This clonotype was counted a few times. The chain has TRBV6-1 and TRBJ2-5, with D perhaps given as TRBD1 or TRBD2 (5 bases each). The germline V gene has CDR1 MNHNS and CDR2 SASEGT. Trimming stripped 6 bases from V and 0 bases from J, with 11 bases between. The CDR3 has 14 residues. The CDR3 region has the DNA TGTGCCAGCAGCGCCGGGGCTTACCAAGAGACCCAGTACTTC. Translated, it gives CASSAGAYQETQYF.

The V gene is TRBV20-1, the J gene TRBJ2-5, with 14 bases fitting TRBD2. Germline assignment: CDR1 DFQATT and CDR2 SNEGSKA (reference sequence). The CDR3 covers 17 residues. V shed 3 bases, J shed 5 bases, and the junction held 11 bases outside the gene matches. In nucleotides, the CDR3 is TGCAGTGCTAGTGACGGTCGACTAGCGGGGGGGCTGGAGACCCAGTACTTC. Protein sequence: CSASDGRLAGGLETQYF.

This clonotype occurred a few times. The gene calls are TRBV20-1 and TRBJ1-6; 8 positions match TRBD1. The V gene's germline CDR1 is DFQATT and CDR2 SNEGSKA (reference sequence). The CDR3 totals 14 residues. J gave up 6 bases and V 3 bases, and 4 bases lay outside the gene matches. The CDR3 loop reads CSARRQGTNSPLHF. The CDR3 DNA is TGCAGTGCTAGGAGACAGGGGACTAATTCACCCCTCCACTTT.

The V gene is TRBV6-4, the J gene TRBJ2-3; 10 bases fit TRBD2. The germline CDR1 and CDR2 sequences are MRHNA and SNTAGT. The CDR3 has 16 residues. V was pared by 4 bases and J by 4 bases, with 8 bases of the junction left unmatched. The CDR3 DNA reads as TGTGCCAGCAGTGTCGGGATTAGCGGGAGGCCAGATACGCAGTATTTT. Its protein product is CASSVGISGRPDTQYF.